A selection of T cell receptor beta chains follows, all from one sample in a study of PD-1 blockade in classical Hodgkin lymphoma. TCRdb keeps only in-frame clones here, not all; method: immunoSEQ multiplex PCR. The data hold 90,000 or so clones, with around 90% observed a single time. The sample here was peripheral blood mononuclear cells (PBMCs), taken before the second cycle of nivolumab. The receptor set was obtained from a human donor with classical Hodgkin lymphoma. CDR3s include the opening cysteine and the closing phenylalanine or tryptophan. Each record gives: V gene, clone size, J gene, D gene, CDR3 protein, CDR3 DNA. D genes are given only for firm matches. Clone size is shown for a subset of rows, as once, few, many or a class of expanded clone.

>TRBV6-1|.|TRBJ2-7|TRBD1
CASNRDRGQIYEQYF
TGTGCCAGCAATCGAGACAGGGGGCAAATCTACGAGCAGTACTTC
>TRBV2|.|TRBJ1-5|TRBD1
CASGRGTDSNQPQHF
TGTGCCAGCGGCCGCGGGACAGATAGCAATCAGCCCCAGCATTTT
>TRBV6-6|once|TRBJ2-7|TRBD2
CASTERAGVPHEQYF
TGTGCCAGCACCGAGAGGGCGGGAGTCCCCCACGAGCAGTACTTC
>TRBV30|.|TRBJ1-4|.
CASPQNQGNNEKLFF
TGTGCCTCCCCCCAGAACCAGGGTAATAATGAAAAACTGTTTTTT
>TRBV19|.|TRBJ2-7|.
CASSRATPGGIYEQYF
TGTGCCAGTAGTAGAGCCACTCCAGGGGGGATCTACGAGCAGTACTTC
>TRBV27|.|TRBJ1-4|.
CASSFRTTNEKLFF
TGTGCCAGCAGTTTCAGAACAACTAATGAAAAACTGTTTTTT
>TRBV19|.|TRBJ2-1|TRBD2
CASSIEKAGAQFF
TGTGCCAGTAGTATAGAAAAAGCGGGAGCGCAGTTCTTC
>TRBV28|.|TRBJ1-1|.
CASIRGGGKAFF
TGTGCCAGCATCCGCGGTGGAGGTAAAGCTTTCTTT
>TRBV6-5|.|TRBJ2-7|TRBD2
CASSFSGNAYEQYF
TGTGCCAGCAGTTTTAGCGGGAATGCCTACGAGCAGTACTTC
>TRBV5-1|.|TRBJ2-7|TRBD1
CASSFRTGIPSTSYEQYF
TGCGCCAGCAGCTTCCGGACAGGGATACCCTCAACTTCCTACGAGCAGTACTTC
>TRBV5-4|.|TRBJ2-3|TRBD1
CASSSTSGTDTDTQYF
TGTGCCAGCAGCTCTACCTCCGGGACAGACACAGATACGCAGTATTTT
>TRBV30|.|TRBJ2-7|.
CAWSLTGEQYF
TGTGCCTGGAGTCTGACAGGAGAGCAGTACTTC
>TRBV11-3|.|TRBJ2-2|TRBD2
CASSLDGTSGTGELFF
TGTGCCAGCAGCTTAGATGGGACTAGCGGGACCGGGGAGCTGTTTTTT
>TRBV7-9|.|TRBJ2-7|.
CASSLYSYEQYF
TGTGCCAGCAGCTTGTACTCCTACGAGCAGTACTTC
>TRBV27|.|TRBJ2-4|.
CASSPLPGLLGVDIQYF
TGTGCCAGCAGTCCGCTGCCGGGACTCCTGGGTGTCGACATTCAGTACTTC
>TRBV9|.|TRBJ1-1|.
CASSVDSGTYAKAFF
TGTGCCAGCAGCGTAGATTCGGGAACCTACGCCAAAGCTTTCTTT
>TRBV6-1|few|TRBJ1-2|.
CASSDEGVGGYTF
TGTGCCAGCAGTGACGAAGGGGTCGGCGGCTACACCTTC
>TRBV5-1|.|TRBJ1-1|.
CASSSDSEGEAFF
TGCGCCAGCAGTTCGGACAGTGAGGGGGAAGCTTTCTTT
>TRBV30|.|TRBJ2-7|.
CAWCPTGPYEQYF
TGTGCCTGGTGCCCAACAGGGCCCTACGAGCAGTACTTC
>TRBV6-5|.|TRBJ2-3|TRBD1
CASSQQGIDTDTQYF
TGTGCCAGCAGTCAACAGGGGATTGACACAGATACGCAGTATTTT
>TRBV19|.|TRBJ1-2|.
CAGEGGAGYTF
TGTGCCGGAGAGGGGGGCGCTGGCTACACCTTC
>TRBV5-8|once|TRBJ2-7|.
CASSLRGSYEQYF
TGTGCCAGCAGCTTGAGGGGATCCTACGAGCAGTACTTC
>TRBV9|.|TRBJ2-2|TRBD1
CASSWAGGRATGELFF
TGTGCCAGCAGCTGGGCAGGGGGCAGGGCCACCGGGGAGCTGTTTTTT
>TRBV5-1|.|TRBJ1-3|.
CASSLQGSGNTIYF
TGCGCCAGCAGCTTACAGGGTTCTGGAAACACCATATATTTT
>TRBV28|once|TRBJ1-4|.
CASASTGIGEKLFF
TGTGCCAGCGCCTCAACAGGGATAGGGGAAAAACTGTTTTTT
>TRBV6-5|.|TRBJ1-1|.
CASRMEGQRPQAFF
TGTGCCAGCAGGATGGAAGGACAGAGGCCCCAAGCTTTCTTT
>TRBV19|.|TRBJ1-2|.
CASSKGGVQGPVYGYTF
TGTGCCAGTAGTAAAGGTGGAGTTCAGGGTCCCGTCTATGGCTACACCTTC
>TRBV7-6|.|TRBJ1-3|.
CASSLASGSGNTIYF
TGTGCCAGCAGCTTAGCTTCCGGGTCTGGAAACACCATATATTTT
>TRBV29-1|.|TRBJ1-1|.
CSALPRSVTEAFF
TGCAGCGCTCTACCGCGTTCTGTCACTGAAGCTTTCTTT
>TRBV27|.|TRBJ1-4|.
CASRRAPFTNEKLFF
TGTGCCAGCCGTCGCGCGCCTTTCACTAATGAAAAACTGTTTTTT
>TRBV28|.|TRBJ2-7|.
CASHQSLYEQYF
TGTGCCAGCCATCAAAGCCTCTACGAGCAGTACTTC
>TRBV30|.|TRBJ2-2|.
CAWRGTGELFF
TGTGCCTGGAGAGGGACCGGGGAGCTGTTTTTT
>TRBV2|.|TRBJ2-1|.
CASRFWGPGAFF
.
>TRBV11-2|.|TRBJ2-1|TRBD2
CASSFIAGGTYNEQFF
TGTGCCAGCAGCTTCATAGCGGGAGGAACCTACAATGAGCAGTTCTTC
>TRBV6-1|.|TRBJ2-2|.
CASSDLNWNTGELFF
TGTGCCAGCAGTGATCTAAACTGGAACACCGGGGAGCTGTTTTTT
>TRBV19|.|TRBJ2-7|.
CASSITAGREEQYF
TGTGCCAGTAGTATTACGGCAGGCCGGGAGGAGCAGTACTTC
>TRBV30|few|TRBJ1-3|.
CAWIPRGSIYF
TGTGCCTGGATCCCCCGGGGGTCCATATATTTT
>TRBV30|once|TRBJ2-5|.
CAWTAKQETQYF
TGTGCCTGGACCGCGAAGCAAGAGACCCAGTACTTC
>TRBV30|.|TRBJ1-1|.
CAWSVPLHGGTEAFF
TGTGCCTGGAGTGTGCCACTCCATGGGGGGACTGAAGCTTTCTTT
>TRBV28|.|TRBJ2-4|.
CASSPRAALAKNIQYF
TGTGCCAGCAGTCCCCGAGCGGCCCTAGCCAAAAACATTCAGTACTTC
>TRBV28|.|TRBJ2-4|TRBD2
CASSSGLAVAKNIQYF
TGTGCCAGCAGTTCGGGACTAGCAGTAGCCAAAAACATTCAGTACTTC
>TRBV7-8|.|TRBJ2-7|.
CASSLVRRRKLEWYF
TGTGCCAGCAGCTTAGTTCGGCGTAGGAAGCTAGAGTGGTACTTC
>TRBV28|.|TRBJ1-4|TRBD1
CASSLGQGVGEKLFF
TGTGCCAGCAGCCTTGGACAGGGTGTAGGGGAAAAACTGTTTTTT
>TRBV27|.|TRBJ2-2|TRBD2
CASSPHGRAAGELFF
TGTGCCAGCAGTCCCCATGGGAGGGCCGCCGGGGAGCTGTTTTTT
>TRBV28|once|TRBJ1-1|.
CATITLGAEAFF
TGTGCCACCATAACATTGGGGGCAGAAGCTTTCTTT
>TRBV11-1|.|TRBJ2-5|.
CASSPTQSSSQETQYF
TGTGCCAGCAGCCCGACCCAGTCTAGCTCCCAAGAGACCCAGTACTTC
>TRBV19|.|TRBJ2-2|.
CASSMITHANTGELFF
TGTGCCAGTAGTATGATAACGCACGCGAACACCGGGGAGCTGTTTTTT
>TRBV30|.|TRBJ1-1|.
CAWSEGRRGTEAFF
TGTGCCTGGAGTGAGGGACGGAGAGGGACTGAAGCTTTCTTT
>TRBV28|.|TRBJ1-2|.
CASSFLGADGYTF
TGTGCCAGCAGTTTCCTCGGGGCGGATGGCTACACCTTC
>TRBV5-1|.|TRBJ2-7|TRBD2
CASSEPSGNYEQYF
TGCGCCAGCAGCGAACCTAGCGGGAACTACGAGCAGTACTTC
>TRBV6-4|.|TRBJ2-3|.
CASSDSAETITDTQYF
TGTGCCAGCAGCGACTCAGCGGAGACAATCACAGATACGCAGTATTTT
>TRBV9|.|TRBJ2-3|TRBD2
CASSALAGQPPDTQYF
TGTGCCAGCAGCGCACTAGCGGGCCAACCCCCAGATACGCAGTATTTT